This entry concerns a single T cell receptor beta chain. Its antigen is unknown. Base qualities are missing; no much larger clone stands one base away. This sample stems from a study of identical twins (dated by TCRdb to 2016 to 2017). Regarding the study in general: The study deep-sequenced TCR alpha and beta repertoires from monozygotic twins, unrelated adults of various ages and cord blood to test whether fetal clonotypes persist. To rule out contamination, the twin experiments were replicated at different times with different library preparation protocols. Overall results and qualifications from the work: Abundant cord blood beta clonotypes had fewer insertions, young adult naive repertoires showed a similar but weaker trend, and memory repertoires showed no such trend. Conclusions relied on cross-sectional statistical analysis, since the same donors could not be followed over many years. The excess sharing between twins in beta out-of-frame sequences was weaker because fewer shared sequences reduced the signal-to-noise ratio. In monozygotic twins, recombination models systematically underestimated out-of-frame TCR alpha sharing, but the models matched the sharing seen between unrelated individuals. Zero-insertion analyses could be partly confounded by invariant T cells such as MAIT and iNKT, although diverse VJ usage argued against such confounding for most clonotypes. Compared with coincidental sharing between unrelated individuals, out-of-frame TCR alpha sequences shared between twins had an excess of sequences with low generation probability.

Every donor was a healthy Caucasian. According to the germline V gene (reference sequence), CDR1 reads MNHEY and CDR2 reads SMNVEV. V lost 7 bases and J lost 9 bases, and the count of bases not matched to a germline gene is 13. From cysteine to phenylalanine, the CDR3 is 16 amino acids long. The read is trimmed to its CDR3 DNA, 48 bases read in frame from base 1. The receptor library was made with 5' RACE. The sample was run on an Illumina HiSeq 2000. A universal primer binding site was added through template switching, and the final cDNA carried a unique molecular identifier so that TCR cDNA molecules could be counted accurately. Specific primers in the conserved constant-segment region were used to synthesize first-strand cDNA for TCR alpha and beta chains. To control for contamination, every cDNA library was double barcoded, receiving both a SMART-Mk sample barcode and Illumina barcodes. TruSeq adapter sequences, together with Illumina sample barcodes, were added in two successive PCR steps. TCR alpha and beta cDNA libraries were sequenced on the Illumina HiSeq platform with custom primers. In the source study's methods: MiGEC processed the raw reads to extract unique molecular identifiers, while MiXCR was used to determine the CDR3 positions. Recombination models were inferred per individual with the repgenHMM and IGoR tools using an EM algorithm. Shared clonotype analysis was performed with the tcR package in R, normalizing sharing by the product of cloneset sizes. To study raw recombination without the effects of thymic and clonal selection, out-of-frame nonproductive sequences were analyzed. TCRdb took the public reads, trimmed them with fastp at Q25, ran MiXCR for clone calling and kept in-frame beta chains. When rows share a CDR3 protein, they turn into one entry using the most common DNA and genes. It is TCRdb's table, rather than the study itself, that gives the V and J calls and clone size. For this sample the table gives 1.5 million to 2 million distinct CDR3 sequences, of which around a third were detected only once. The biggest ten clones account for over 0.25% of the sample.

This sequence uses TRBV27 and TRBJ1-6; TRBD1 agrees with 9 junctional bases. The sample taken for sequencing was cord blood. The source is a newborn girl in good health. The CDR3 region has the sequence CASTHNTGTGLSPLHF. In nucleotide form, the sequence is TGTGCCAGCACCCATAATACTGGGACAGGGCTTTCACCCCTCCACTTT.